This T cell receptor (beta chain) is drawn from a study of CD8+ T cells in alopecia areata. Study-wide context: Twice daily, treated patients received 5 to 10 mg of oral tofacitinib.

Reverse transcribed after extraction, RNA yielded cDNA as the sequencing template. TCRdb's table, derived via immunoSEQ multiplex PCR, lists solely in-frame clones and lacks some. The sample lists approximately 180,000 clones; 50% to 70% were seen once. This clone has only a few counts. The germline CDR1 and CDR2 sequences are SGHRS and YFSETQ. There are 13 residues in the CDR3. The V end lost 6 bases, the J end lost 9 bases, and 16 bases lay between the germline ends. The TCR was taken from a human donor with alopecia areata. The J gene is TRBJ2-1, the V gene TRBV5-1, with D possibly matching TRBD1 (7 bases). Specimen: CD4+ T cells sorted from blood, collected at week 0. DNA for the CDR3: TGCGCCAGCAACTCAGTCCAGGGGGGTGAGCAGTTCTTC. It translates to CASNSVQGGEQFF.